This paragraph reports one TCR beta chain. Its antigen is still unknown. Both TCR beta VDJ combination and CDR3 sequence profiling were carried out. Genomic DNA was the template for this profiling. TCRdb ran MiXCR on the reads and lists one entry per CDR3 protein. Among over 150,000 distinct CDR3 sequences listed, roughly two thirds were seen once. The V gene's germline CDR1 is SNHLY and CDR2 FYNNEI. With 7 bases clipped from V and 7 bases from J, the junction kept 7 bases outside the gene matches. CDR3 length: 14 residues. In patients chosen for sequencing, flow cytometry had shown CD8+CD57+ cell expansion. No therapy was given to patients before blood sampling. These data are taken from a study of CD8+CD57+ T cells in acquired aplastic anemia. Study at large: 3.2 ug was the average amount of DNA from sorted CD4+ and CD8+ cells.

The study, taken as a whole, reports: The study found no significant CD8+ Simpson's diversity difference between patients and controls.

The origin of this receptor is a human donor with aplastic anemia. Sequenced material: sorted CD4+, CD8+, or CD8+CD57+ T cells (not recorded which) from PBMCs. V is TRBV2 and J is TRBJ1-6, with TRBD1 matching 7 bases. The CDR3 reads CASIPETGNSPLHF. DNA for the CDR3: TGTGCCAGCATCCCAGAGACAGGGAATTCACCCCTCCACTTT.